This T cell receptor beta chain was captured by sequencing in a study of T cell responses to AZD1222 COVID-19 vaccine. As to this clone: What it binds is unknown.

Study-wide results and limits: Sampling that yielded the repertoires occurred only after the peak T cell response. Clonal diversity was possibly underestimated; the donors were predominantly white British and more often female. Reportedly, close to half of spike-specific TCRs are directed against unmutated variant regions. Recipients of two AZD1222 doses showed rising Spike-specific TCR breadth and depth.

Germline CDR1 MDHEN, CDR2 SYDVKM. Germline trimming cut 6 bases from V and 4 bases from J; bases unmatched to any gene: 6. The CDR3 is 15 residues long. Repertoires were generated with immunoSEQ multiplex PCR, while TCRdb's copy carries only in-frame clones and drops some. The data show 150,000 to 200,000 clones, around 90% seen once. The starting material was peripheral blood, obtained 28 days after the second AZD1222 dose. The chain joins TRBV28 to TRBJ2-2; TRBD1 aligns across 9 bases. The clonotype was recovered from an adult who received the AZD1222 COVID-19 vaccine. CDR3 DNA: TGTGCCAGCAGCACAGGGGGCGCGGGCACCGGGGAGCTGTTTTTT. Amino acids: CASSTGGAGTGELFF.